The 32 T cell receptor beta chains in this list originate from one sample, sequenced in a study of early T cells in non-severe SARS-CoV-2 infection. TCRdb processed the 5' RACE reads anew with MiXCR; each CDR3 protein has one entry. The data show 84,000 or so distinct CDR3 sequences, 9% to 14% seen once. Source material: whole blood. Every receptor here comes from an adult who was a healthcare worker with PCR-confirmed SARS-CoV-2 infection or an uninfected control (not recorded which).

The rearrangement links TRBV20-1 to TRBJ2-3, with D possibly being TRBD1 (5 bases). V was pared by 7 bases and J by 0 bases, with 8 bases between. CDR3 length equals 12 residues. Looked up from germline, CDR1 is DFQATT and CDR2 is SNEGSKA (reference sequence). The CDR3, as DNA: TGCAGTGTAGGGGAAAGCACAGATACGCAGTATTTT. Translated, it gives CSVGESTDTQYF.

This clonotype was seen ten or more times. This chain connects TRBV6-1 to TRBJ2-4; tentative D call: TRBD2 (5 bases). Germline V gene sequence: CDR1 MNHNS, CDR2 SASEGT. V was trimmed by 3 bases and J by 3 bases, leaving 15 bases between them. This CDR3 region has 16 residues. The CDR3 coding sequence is TGTGCCAGCAGTGATGTCCGAGGGTTTGACAAAAACATTCAGTACTTC. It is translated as CASSDVRGFDKNIQYF.

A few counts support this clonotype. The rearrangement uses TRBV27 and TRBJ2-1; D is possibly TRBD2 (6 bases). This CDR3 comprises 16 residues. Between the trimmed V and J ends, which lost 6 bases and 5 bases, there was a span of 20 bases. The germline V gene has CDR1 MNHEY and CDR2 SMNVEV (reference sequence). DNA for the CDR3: TGTGCCAGCAGCGGGTACTCGGGAGAGCTGAACAATGAGCAGTTCTTC. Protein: CASSGYSGELNNEQFF.

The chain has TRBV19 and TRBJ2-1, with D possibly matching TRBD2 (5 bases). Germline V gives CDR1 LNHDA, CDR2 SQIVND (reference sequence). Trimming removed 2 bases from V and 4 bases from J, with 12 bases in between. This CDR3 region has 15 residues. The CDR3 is CASSIMAGGYNEQFF. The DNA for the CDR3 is TGTGCCAGTAGTATAATGGCAGGCGGGTACAATGAGCAGTTCTTC.

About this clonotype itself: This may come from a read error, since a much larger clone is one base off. CDR3 loop: CASSESLGVTEAFF. CDR3 nucleotide sequence: TGCGCCAGCAGTGAAAGTCTGGGGGTCACTGAAGCTTTCTTT. The chain uses TRBV10-1 and TRBJ1-1, with a weak D call TRBD1 (5 bases). Germline V gene sequence: CDR1 WNHNN, CDR2 SYGVQD (reference sequence). V was trimmed by 3 bases and J by 4 bases, leaving 12 bases between them. CDR3 size: 14 residues.

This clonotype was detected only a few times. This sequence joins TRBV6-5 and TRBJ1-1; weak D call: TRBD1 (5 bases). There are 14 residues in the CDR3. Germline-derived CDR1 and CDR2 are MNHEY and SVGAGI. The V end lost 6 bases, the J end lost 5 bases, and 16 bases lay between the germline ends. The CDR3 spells CASSRGREATEAFF. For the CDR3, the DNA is TGTGCCAGCAGCCGGGGACGGGAGGCGACTGAAGCTTTCTTT.

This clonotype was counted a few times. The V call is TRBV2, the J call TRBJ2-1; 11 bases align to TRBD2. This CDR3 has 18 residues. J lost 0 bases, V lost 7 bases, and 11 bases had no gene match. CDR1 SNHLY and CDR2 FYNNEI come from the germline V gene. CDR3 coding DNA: TGTGCCAGCAAGTCGACTAGCGGGACCTTCAGCTCCTACAATGAGCAGTTCTTC. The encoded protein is CASKSTSGTFSSYNEQFF.

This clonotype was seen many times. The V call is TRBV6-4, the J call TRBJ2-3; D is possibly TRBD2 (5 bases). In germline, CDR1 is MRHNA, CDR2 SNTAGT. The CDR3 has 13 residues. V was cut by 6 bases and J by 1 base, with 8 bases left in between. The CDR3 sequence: CASRLSGTDTQYF. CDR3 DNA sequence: TGTGCCAGCAGGCTTAGCGGCACAGATACGCAGTATTTT.

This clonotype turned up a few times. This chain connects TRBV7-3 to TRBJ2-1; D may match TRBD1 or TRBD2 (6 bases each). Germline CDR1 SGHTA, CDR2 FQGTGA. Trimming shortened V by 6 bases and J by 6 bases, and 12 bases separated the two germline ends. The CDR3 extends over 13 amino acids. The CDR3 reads CASRKEGVNEQFF. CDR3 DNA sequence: TGTGCCAGCAGGAAGGAGGGGGTCAATGAGCAGTTCTTC.

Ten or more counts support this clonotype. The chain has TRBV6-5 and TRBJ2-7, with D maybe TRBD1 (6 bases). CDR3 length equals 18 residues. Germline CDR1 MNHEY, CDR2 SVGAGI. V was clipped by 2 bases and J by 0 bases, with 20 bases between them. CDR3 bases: TGTGCCAGCAGTTACAGTGGAGCTGGGGGCGCCCCCTCCTACGAGCAGTACTTC. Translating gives CASSYSGAGGAPSYEQYF.

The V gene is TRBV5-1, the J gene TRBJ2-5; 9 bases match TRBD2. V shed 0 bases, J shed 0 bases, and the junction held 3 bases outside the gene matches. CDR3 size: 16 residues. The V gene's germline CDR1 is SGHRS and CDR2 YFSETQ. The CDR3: CASSLALAGDQETQYF. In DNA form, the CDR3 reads TGCGCCAGCAGCTTGGCGTTAGCGGGGGACCAAGAGACCCAGTACTTC.

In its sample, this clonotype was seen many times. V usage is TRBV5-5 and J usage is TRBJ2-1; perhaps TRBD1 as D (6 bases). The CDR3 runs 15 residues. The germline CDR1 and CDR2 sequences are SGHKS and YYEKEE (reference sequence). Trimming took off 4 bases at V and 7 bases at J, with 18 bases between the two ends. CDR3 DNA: TGTGCCAGCAGCCTACAGGGTAGCCTTACAAATGAGCAGTTCTTC. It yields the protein CASSLQGSLTNEQFF.

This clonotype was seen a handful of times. CDR3 loop: CAWSARAIEQFF. In DNA, the CDR3 is TGTGCCTGGAGCGCTCGGGCTATTGAGCAGTTCTTC. This chain links TRBV30 with TRBJ2-1; no firm D call. Germline V gene lookup returns CDR1 GTSNPN and CDR2 SVGIG (reference sequence). Between the trimmed V and J ends, which lost 3 bases and 9 bases, there was a span of 12 bases. The length of the CDR3 is 12 residues. Supplemented by reference TRBV30 and TRBJ2-1, the full variable domain reads SQTIHQWPATLVQPVGSPLSLECTVEGTSNPNLYWYRQAAGRGLQLLFYSVGIGQISSEVPQNLSASRPQDRQFILSSKKLLLSDSGFYLCAWSARAIEQFFGPGTRLTVL.

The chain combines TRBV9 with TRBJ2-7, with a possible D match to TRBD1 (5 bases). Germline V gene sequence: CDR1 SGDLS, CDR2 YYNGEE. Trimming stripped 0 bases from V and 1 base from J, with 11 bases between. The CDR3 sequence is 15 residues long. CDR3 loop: CASSVGQHSSYEQYF. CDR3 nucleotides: TGTGCCAGCAGCGTAGGACAGCATTCGTCCTACGAGCAGTACTTC.

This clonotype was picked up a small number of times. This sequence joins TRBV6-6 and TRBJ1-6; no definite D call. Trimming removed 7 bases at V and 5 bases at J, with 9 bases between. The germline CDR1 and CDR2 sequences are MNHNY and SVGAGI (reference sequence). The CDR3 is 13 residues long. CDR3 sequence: CASNGRNNSPLHF. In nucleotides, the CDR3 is TGTGCCAGCAACGGCCGAAATAATTCACCCCTCCACTTT.

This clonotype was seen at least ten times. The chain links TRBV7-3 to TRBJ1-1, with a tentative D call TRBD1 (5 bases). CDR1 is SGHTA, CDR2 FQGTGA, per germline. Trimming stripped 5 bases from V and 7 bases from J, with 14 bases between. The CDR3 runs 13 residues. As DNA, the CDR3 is TGTGCCAGCAGCCCCGGACACCGTTATGAAGCTTTCTTT. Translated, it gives CASSPGHRYEAFF.

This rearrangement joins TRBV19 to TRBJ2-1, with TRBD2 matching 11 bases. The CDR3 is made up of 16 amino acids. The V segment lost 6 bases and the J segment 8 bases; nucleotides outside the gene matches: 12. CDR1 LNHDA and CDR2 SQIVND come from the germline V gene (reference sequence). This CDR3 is CASSRLAGTSVDEQFF. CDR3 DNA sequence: TGTGCCAGTAGCAGACTAGCGGGAACTTCGGTCGATGAGCAGTTCTTC.

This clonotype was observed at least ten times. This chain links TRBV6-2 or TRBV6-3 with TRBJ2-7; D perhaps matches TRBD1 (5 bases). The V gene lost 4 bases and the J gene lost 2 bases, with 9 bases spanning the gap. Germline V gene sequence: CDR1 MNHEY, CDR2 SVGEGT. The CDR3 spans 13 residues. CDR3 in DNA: TGTGCCAGCAGTTTCGTGACAGCCTACGAGCAGTACTTC. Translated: CASSFVTAYEQYF.

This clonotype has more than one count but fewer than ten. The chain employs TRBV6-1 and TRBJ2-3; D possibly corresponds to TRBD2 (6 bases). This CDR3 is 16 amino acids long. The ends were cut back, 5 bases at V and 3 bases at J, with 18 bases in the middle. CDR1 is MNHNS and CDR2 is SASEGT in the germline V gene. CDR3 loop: CASSPEAGRGTDTQYF. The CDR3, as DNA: TGTGCCAGCAGTCCCGAGGCGGGGAGAGGGACAGATACGCAGTATTTT.

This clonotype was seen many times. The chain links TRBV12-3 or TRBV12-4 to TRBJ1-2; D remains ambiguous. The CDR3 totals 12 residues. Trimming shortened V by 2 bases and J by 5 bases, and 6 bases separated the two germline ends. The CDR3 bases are TGTGCCAGCAGTTTATCAAATTATGGCTACACCTTC. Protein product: CASSLSNYGYTF.

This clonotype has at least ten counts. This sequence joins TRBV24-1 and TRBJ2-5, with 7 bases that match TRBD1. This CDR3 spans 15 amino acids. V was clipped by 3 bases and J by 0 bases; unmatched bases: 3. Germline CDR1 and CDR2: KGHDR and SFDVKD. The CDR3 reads CATSDGTVDQETQYF. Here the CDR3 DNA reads TGTGCCACCAGTGATGGGACAGTAGACCAAGAGACCCAGTACTTC.

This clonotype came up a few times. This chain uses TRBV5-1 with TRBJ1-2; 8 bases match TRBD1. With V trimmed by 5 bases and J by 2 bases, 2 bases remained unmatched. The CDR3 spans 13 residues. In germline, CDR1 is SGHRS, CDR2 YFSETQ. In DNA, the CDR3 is TGCGCCAGCAGATGGACAGGGAACTATGGCTACACCTTC. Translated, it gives CASRWTGNYGYTF.

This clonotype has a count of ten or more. The CDR3 sequence is CSAAGGSTSTDTQYF. Written as DNA, the CDR3 is TGCAGTGCCGCAGGCGGATCTACTAGCACAGATACGCAGTATTTT. The rearrangement links TRBV20-1 to TRBJ2-3; D remains unclear. V shed 6 bases and J shed 0 bases, with 16 bases lying between them. The CDR3 spans 15 residues. Germline lookup yields CDR1 DFQATT and CDR2 SNEGSKA (reference sequence).

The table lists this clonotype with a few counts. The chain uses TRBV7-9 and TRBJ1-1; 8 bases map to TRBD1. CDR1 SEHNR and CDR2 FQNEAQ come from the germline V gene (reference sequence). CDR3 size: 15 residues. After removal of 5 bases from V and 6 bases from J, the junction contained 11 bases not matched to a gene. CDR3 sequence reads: CASSAATGANAEAFF. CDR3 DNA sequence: TGTGCCAGCAGCGCCGCGACAGGGGCTAATGCTGAAGCTTTCTTT.

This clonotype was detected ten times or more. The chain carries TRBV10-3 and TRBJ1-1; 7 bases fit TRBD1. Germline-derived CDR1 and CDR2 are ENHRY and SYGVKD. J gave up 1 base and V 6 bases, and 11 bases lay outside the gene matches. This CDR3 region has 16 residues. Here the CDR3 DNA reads TGTGCCATCAGAGGGGACAGAGGAGAAAAGAACACTGAAGCTTTCTTT. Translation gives CAIRGDRGEKNTEAFF.

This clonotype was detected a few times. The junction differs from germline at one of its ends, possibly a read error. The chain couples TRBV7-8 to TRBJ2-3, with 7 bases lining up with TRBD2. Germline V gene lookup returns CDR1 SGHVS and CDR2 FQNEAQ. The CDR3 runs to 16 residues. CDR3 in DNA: TGTGCCAGCAGCTTAGACCTAGCGGCGAACACAGATACGCAGTTTTTT. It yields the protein CASSLDLAANTDTQFF.

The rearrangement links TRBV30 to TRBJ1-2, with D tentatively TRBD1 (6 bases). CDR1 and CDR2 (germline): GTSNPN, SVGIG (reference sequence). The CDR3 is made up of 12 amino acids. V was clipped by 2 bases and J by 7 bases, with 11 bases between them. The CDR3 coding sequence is TGTGCCTGGAGTTTACAGGGCAGTGGCTACACCTTC. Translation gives CAWSLQGSGYTF.

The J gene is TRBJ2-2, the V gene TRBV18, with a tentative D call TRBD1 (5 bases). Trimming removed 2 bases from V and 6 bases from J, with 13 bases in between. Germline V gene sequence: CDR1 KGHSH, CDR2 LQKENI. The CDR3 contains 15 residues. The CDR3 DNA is TGTGCCAGCTCACCAGAAGGGGTCCCGGCCGGGGAGCTGTTTTTT. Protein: CASSPEGVPAGELFF.

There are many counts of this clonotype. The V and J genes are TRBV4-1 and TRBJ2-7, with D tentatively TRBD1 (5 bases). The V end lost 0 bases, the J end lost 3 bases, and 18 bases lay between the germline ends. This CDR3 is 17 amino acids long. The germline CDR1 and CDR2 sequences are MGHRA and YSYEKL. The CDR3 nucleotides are TGCGCCAGCAGCCAAGAAGGGTCGGCCCAGGGCTTCTACGAGCAGTACTTC. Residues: CASSQEGSAQGFYEQYF.

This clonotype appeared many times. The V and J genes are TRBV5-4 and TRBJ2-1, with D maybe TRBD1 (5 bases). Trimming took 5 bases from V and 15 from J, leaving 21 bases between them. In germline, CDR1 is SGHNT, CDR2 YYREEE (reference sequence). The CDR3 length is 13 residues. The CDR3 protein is CASSQRQSVSVFF. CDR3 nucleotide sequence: TGTGCCAGCAGTCAACGACAGTCCGTATCCGTGTTCTTC.

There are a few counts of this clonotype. The CDR3 reads CASGLELTNTGELFF. The CDR3 DNA follows: TGTGCTAGTGGTTTGGAACTCACTAACACCGGGGAGCTGTTTTTT. The rearrangement links TRBV12-5 to TRBJ2-2; unclear D gene. This CDR3 region has 15 residues. Germline CDR1 and CDR2: LGHNT and FRNRAP. V was pared by 1 base and J by 2 bases, with 8 bases between.

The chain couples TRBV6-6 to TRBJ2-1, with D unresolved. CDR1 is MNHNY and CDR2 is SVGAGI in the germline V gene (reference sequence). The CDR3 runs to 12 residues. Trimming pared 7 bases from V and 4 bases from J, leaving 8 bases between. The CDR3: CASTNPYNEQFF. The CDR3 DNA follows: TGTGCCAGCACTAACCCTTACAATGAGCAGTTCTTC.